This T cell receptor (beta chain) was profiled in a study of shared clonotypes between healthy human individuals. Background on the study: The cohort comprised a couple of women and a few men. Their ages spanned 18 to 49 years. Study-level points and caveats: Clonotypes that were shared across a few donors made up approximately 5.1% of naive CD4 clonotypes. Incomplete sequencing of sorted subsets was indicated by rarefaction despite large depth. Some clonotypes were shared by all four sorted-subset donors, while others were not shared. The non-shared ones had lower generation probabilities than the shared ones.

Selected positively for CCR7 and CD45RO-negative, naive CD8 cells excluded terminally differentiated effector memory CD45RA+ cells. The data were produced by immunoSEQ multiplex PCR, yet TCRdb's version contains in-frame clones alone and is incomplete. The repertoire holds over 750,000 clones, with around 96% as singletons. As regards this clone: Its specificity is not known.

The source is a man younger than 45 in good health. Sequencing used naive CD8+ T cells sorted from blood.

CDR3 DNA: TGTGCCAGTAGTAATGCTCTGGGCTCCTACGAGCAGTACTTC. Protein sequence: CASSNALGSYEQYF. The chain carries TRBV19 and TRBJ2-7, with D unclear. The ends were cut back, 4 bases at V and 0 bases at J, with 10 bases in the middle. This CDR3 contains 14 residues. Germline CDR1 and CDR2: LNHDA and SQIVND (reference sequence).